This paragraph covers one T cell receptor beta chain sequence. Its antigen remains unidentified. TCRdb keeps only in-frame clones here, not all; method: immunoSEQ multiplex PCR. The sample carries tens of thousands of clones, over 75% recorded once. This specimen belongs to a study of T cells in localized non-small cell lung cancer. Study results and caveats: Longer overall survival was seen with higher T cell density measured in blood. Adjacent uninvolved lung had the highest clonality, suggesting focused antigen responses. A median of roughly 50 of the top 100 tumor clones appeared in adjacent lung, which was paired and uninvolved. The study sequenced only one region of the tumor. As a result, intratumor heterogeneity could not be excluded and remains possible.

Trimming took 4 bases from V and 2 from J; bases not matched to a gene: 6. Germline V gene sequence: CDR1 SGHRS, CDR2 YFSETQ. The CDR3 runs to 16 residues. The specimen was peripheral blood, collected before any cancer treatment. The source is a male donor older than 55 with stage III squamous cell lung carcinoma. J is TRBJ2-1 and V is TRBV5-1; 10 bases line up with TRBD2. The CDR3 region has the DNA TGCGCCAGCAGCCTCCTGAGCGGGGGGGCCTACAATGAGCAGTTCTTC. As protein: CASSLLSGGAYNEQFF. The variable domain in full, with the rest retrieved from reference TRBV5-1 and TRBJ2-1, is KAGVTQTPRYLIKTRGQQVTLSCSPISGHRSVSWYQQTPGQGLQFLFEYFSETQRNKGNFPGRFSGRQFSNSRSEMNVSTLELGDSALYLCASSLLSGGAYNEQFFGPGTRLTVL.